The 7 T cell receptor beta chains below were found in one sample sequenced in a study of cytomegalovirus exposure and HLA in healthy donors. The study ran its PCR with 60 Vbeta and 13 Jbeta primers. Libraries were prepared by immunoSEQ multiplex PCR; TCRdb keeps only in-frame clonotypes and omits some of them. The table lists about 84,000 clones, 55% to 65% of them singletons. Material for sequencing was PBMCs. The receptors originated from a woman in her thirties or forties in good health and CMV-seropositive.

The V and J genes are TRBV10-2 and TRBJ2-3; a possible D gene is TRBD1 (6 bases). Deletions cut 5 bases from V and 4 bases from J, with 13 bases between. The germline V gene encodes CDR1 WSHSY and CDR2 SAAADI. This CDR3 spans 14 amino acids. CDR3 protein: CASSRGLLPDTQYF. The CDR3 region has the DNA TGCGCCAGCAGTAGGGGGTTGCTGCCAGATACGCAGTATTTT.

The chain joins TRBV20-1 to TRBJ2-7; weak D call: TRBD2 (5 bases). The V gene lost 6 bases and the J gene lost 2 bases, with 8 bases spanning the gap. Germline CDR1 reads DFQATT; CDR2 reads SNEGSKA (reference sequence). There are 11 residues in the CDR3. The CDR3 is CSAIAPYEQYF. The CDR3, as DNA: TGCAGTGCGATAGCGCCCTACGAGCAGTACTTC.

This sequence joins TRBV28 and TRBJ2-7, with 11 bases matching TRBD2. This CDR3 is 14 amino acids long. J gave up 2 bases and V 7 bases, and 4 bases lay outside the gene matches. Germline CDR1 MDHEN, CDR2 SYDVKM. CDR3 amino acids: CASIPTSGTYEQYF. The CDR3 DNA reads TGTGCCAGCATCCCGACTAGCGGGACCTACGAGCAGTACTTC. The full variable domain, completed using reference TRBV28 and TRBJ2-7, is DVKVTQSSRYLVKRTGEKVFLECVQDMDHENMFWYRQDPGLGLRLIYFSYDVKMKEKGDIPEGYSVSREKKERFSLILESASTNQTSMYLCASIPTSGTYEQYFGPGTRLTVT.

This rearrangement joins TRBV4-3 to TRBJ2-2; the match to TRBD1 covers 10 bases. This CDR3 has 16 amino acids. The germline gives CDR1 LGHNA, CDR2 YSLEER. Unmatched junction bases numbered 2, after V lost 0 bases and J lost 4 bases. In DNA form, the CDR3 reads TGCGCCAGCAGCCAAGACTGGGACAGGGGCACCGGGGAGCTGTTTTTT. This translates into CASSQDWDRGTGELFF.

This sequence joins TRBV10-3 and TRBJ1-1; TRBD1 matches at 10 bases. This CDR3 has 13 residues. Germline loops: CDR1 ENHRY, CDR2 SYGVKD. Losses at the gene ends were 4 bases for V and 6 bases for J; bases not matched to a gene: 2. In DNA form, the CDR3 reads TGTGCCATCAGTGGCGGACAGGGGGCTGAAGCTTTCTTT. Its protein is CAISGGQGAEAFF.

This sequence joins TRBV28 and TRBJ1-5; tentative D call: TRBD1 (5 bases). The CDR3 consists of 14 residues. V was cut by 1 base and J by 3 bases, with 7 bases left in between. Germline lookup yields CDR1 MDHEN and CDR2 SYDVKM. The CDR3 here is CASSLYRLNQPQHF. DNA for the CDR3: TGTGCCAGCAGTTTATACAGGCTCAATCAGCCCCAGCATTTT.

J is TRBJ2-3 and V is TRBV10-1, with a weak D call TRBD1 (6 bases). V was clipped by 6 bases and J by 0 bases, with 10 bases between them. The CDR3 covers 14 residues. The germline gives CDR1 WNHNN, CDR2 SYGVQD (reference sequence). CDR3 bases: TGCGCCAGCAGCAGGGGCGCGAGCACAGATACGCAGTATTTT. Protein product: CASSRGASTDTQYF.